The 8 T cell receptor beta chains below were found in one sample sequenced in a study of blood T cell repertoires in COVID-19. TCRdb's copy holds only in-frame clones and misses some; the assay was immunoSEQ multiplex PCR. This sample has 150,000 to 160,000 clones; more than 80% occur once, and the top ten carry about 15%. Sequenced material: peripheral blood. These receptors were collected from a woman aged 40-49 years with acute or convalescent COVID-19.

The CDR3 DNA is TGTGCCAGTAGTATAGGTGGCGGGGTTTATGAGCAGTTCTTC. Its translation is CASSIGGGVYEQFF. The V and J genes are TRBV19 and TRBJ2-1; a weak D match, TRBD2 (6 bases). V lost 1 base, J lost 8 bases, and 12 bases lay in between. The CDR3 is 14 residues long. Germline CDR1 is LNHDA and CDR2 is SQIVND (reference sequence).

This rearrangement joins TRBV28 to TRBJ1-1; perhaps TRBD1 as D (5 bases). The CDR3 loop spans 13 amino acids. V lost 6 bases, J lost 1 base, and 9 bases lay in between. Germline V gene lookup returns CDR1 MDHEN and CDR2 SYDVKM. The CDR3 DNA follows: TGTGCCAGCAGGCGACAGACGAACACTGAAGCTTTCTTT. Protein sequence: CASRRQTNTEAFF.

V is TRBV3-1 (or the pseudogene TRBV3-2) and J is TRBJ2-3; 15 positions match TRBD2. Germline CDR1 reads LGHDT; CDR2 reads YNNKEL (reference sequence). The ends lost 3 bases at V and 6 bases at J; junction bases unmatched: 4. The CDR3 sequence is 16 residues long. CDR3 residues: CASSQGLAGGWDTQYF. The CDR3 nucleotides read TGTGCCAGCAGCCAGGGACTAGCGGGGGGCTGGGATACGCAGTATTTT.

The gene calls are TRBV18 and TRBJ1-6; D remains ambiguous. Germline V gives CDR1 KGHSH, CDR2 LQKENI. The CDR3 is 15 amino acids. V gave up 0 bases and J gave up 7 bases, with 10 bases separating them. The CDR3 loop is CASSPPGARNSPLHF. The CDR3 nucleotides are TGTGCCAGCTCACCACCGGGAGCTAGAAATTCACCCCTCCACTTT.

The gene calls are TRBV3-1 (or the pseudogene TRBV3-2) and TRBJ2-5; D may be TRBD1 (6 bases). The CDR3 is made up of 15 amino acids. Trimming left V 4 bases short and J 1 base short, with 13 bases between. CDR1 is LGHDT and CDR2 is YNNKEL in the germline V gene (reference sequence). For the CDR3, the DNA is TGTGCCAGCAGCCTATCCGGGACACTCCAAGAGACCCAGTACTTC. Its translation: CASSLSGTLQETQYF.

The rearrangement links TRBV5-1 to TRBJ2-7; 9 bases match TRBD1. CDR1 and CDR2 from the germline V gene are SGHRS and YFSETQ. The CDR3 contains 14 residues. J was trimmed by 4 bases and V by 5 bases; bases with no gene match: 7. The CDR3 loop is CASRLGTGTYEQYF. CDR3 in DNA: TGCGCCAGCAGGTTAGGGACAGGGACTTACGAGCAGTACTTC.

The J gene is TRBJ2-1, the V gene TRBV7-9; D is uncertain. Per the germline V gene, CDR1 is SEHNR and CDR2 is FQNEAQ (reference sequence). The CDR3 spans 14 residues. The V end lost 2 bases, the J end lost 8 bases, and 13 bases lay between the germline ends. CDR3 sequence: CASSLTGSWDEQFF. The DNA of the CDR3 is TGTGCCAGCAGCTTAACGGGTTCTTGGGATGAGCAGTTCTTC. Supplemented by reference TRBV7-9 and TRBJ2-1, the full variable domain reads DTGVSQNPRHKITKRGQNVTFRCDPISEHNRLYWYRQTLGQGPEFLTYFQNEAQLEKSRLLSDRFSAERPKGSFSTLEIQRTEQGDSAMYLCASSLTGSWDEQFFGPGTRLTVL.

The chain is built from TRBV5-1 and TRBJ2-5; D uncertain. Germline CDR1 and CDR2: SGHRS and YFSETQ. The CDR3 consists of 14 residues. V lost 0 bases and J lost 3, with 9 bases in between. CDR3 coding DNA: TGCGCCAGCAGCTTGGGGCGGCTAAAAGAGACCCAGTACTTC. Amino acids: CASSLGRLKETQYF.